This T cell receptor beta chain was profiled in a study of radiation and T cells in renal cell carcinoma. General study results and limits: Top tumor clonotypes rose in blood 2 weeks post-radiation, then contracted. Baseline intratumoral clonotype presence is unknown without pretreatment biopsies.

Stated time point: blood 2 weeks post-SBRT. Stated treatment: 15 Gy SBRT to primary tumor, nephrectomy 4 weeks later. About this clone: What it recognizes is unknown.

CDR3 length: 12 residues. The germline V gene encodes CDR1 SGHNT and CDR2 YENEEA. Trimming cost V 6 bases and J 5 bases, with 10 bases left between them. Generated by immunoSEQ multiplex PCR, the TCRdb table keeps only in-frame clones and is missing some. The sample has tens of thousands of clones; around 76% are singletons. Sample: blood, taken from a patient whose treatment included radiotherapy and nephrectomy. The chain combines TRBV11-3 with TRBJ2-5; no clear D gene. The receptor's source is a man aged 60 to 69 with renal cell carcinoma. The DNA of the CDR3 is TGTGCCAGCAGTTTCATCGGGGAGACCCAGTACTTC. Protein product: CASSFIGETQYF.